This TCR beta chain was sequenced during a study of CD8+ T cells in alopecia areata. Study-wide background: Those treated were given oral tofacitinib at 5 to 10 mg twice daily.

Germline CDR1 SEHNR, CDR2 FQNEAQ (reference sequence). The ends lost 4 bases at V and 6 bases at J; junction bases unmatched: 4. The CDR3 sequence is 16 residues long. Treatment specified: oral pan-JAK inhibitor, 5-10 mg twice daily. PBMCs yielded sorted CD4+ and CD8+ T cells. With respect to this clone: No antigen is known for it.

Study-wide points: It was less clear whether patients shared TCRs than it was in mice, possibly because of HLA. With just one nonresponder, it is still uncertain whether baseline CD8+ expansion relates to response.

Extracted RNA was reverse transcribed into cDNA, the sequencing template. Libraries were prepared by immunoSEQ multiplex PCR; TCRdb keeps only in-frame clonotypes and omits some of them. The table lists roughly 220,000 clones, roughly two fifths of them singletons. The input for sequencing was CD4+ T cells sorted from blood, taken at approximately week 30, from a patient treated with tofacitinib. This sequence originates from a human donor with alopecia areata. This chain links TRBV7-9 with TRBJ2-1; 15 bases fit TRBD2. The CDR3 region has the DNA TGTGCCAGCAGCTCTGGGACTAGCGGGAGGATCAATGAGCAGTTCTTC. Translated, it gives CASSSGTSGRINEQFF.